These 10 T cell receptor beta chains share one sample of origin, sequenced in a study of T cell responses to AZD1222 COVID-19 vaccine. TCRdb's table, derived via immunoSEQ multiplex PCR, lists solely in-frame clones and lacks some. Counted here are about 120,000 clones, 80% to 90% occurring once; the ten biggest clones make up roughly 2.4%. The sequences come from peripheral blood, collected on day 0 of AZD1222 vaccination. These receptors came from an adult in good health.

This clone was recorded once. V is TRBV30 and J is TRBJ1-1; 8 positions match TRBD1. J lost 4 bases, V lost 5 bases, and 3 bases had no gene match. This CDR3 has 12 amino acids. CDR1 and CDR2 from the germline V gene are GTSNPN and SVGIG (reference sequence). The CDR3: CAWGQGSTEAFF. In DNA form, the CDR3 reads TGTGCCTGGGGACAGGGTTCCACTGAAGCTTTCTTT.

The J gene is TRBJ1-1, the V gene TRBV30; the D is unclear. The germline V and J ends were trimmed by 2 bases and 0 bases, with 7 bases remaining between them. The germline V gene has CDR1 GTSNPN and CDR2 SVGIG (reference sequence). CDR3 size: 13 residues. In DNA, the CDR3 is TGTGCCTGGAGTAGGTATGTGAACACTGAAGCTTTCTTT. This sequence encodes CAWSRYVNTEAFF. Supplemented by reference TRBV30 and TRBJ1-1, the full variable domain reads SQTIHQWPATLVQPVGSPLSLECTVEGTSNPNLYWYRQAAGRGLQLLFYSVGIGQISSEVPQNLSASRPQDRQFILSSKKLLLSDSGFYLCAWSRYVNTEAFFGQGTRLTVV.

This chain links TRBV5-6 with TRBJ2-5; 8 bases are shared with TRBD1. V shed 4 bases and J 4 bases; nucleotides not matched to a gene: 9. Germline V gene data show CDR1 as SGHDT and CDR2 as YYEEEE. This CDR3 contains 15 residues. The CDR3 region has the DNA TGTGCCAGCAGCGACAGGGGCAGGGGCGGAGAGACCCAGTACTTC. Residues: CASSDRGRGGETQYF.

The chain has TRBV21-1 and TRBJ2-3; TRBD2 reflects the table's D call only, with no check against the DNA. TRBV21-1 is a pseudogene segment. This CDR3 spans 15 amino acids. Here the CDR3 reads CASIFCGSPEDTQYF. In nucleotides, the CDR3 is TGTGCCAGCATCTTTTGCGGGAGTCCTGAAGATACGCAGTATTTT.

This chain joins TRBV9 and TRBJ2-3; D gene uncertain. CDR3 length: 13 residues. Looked up from germline, CDR1 is SGDLS and CDR2 is YYNGEE. With 4 bases removed from V and 5 bases from J, the gap between germline ends came to 11 bases. This CDR3 is CASSLSLGDTQYF. The DNA for the CDR3 is TGTGCCAGCAGCCTGAGTTTGGGAGATACGCAGTATTTT.

The CDR3 is CASSIDQQSSYEQYF. DNA for the CDR3: TGTGCCAGTAGTATAGATCAACAGTCCTCCTACGAGCAGTACTTC. J is TRBJ2-7 and V is TRBV19; D is undetermined. The germline V and J ends were trimmed by 0 bases and 0 bases, with 9 bases remaining between them. Germline V gives CDR1 LNHDA, CDR2 SQIVND (reference sequence). CDR3 length: 15 residues. The variable domain in full, completed from reference TRBV19 and TRBJ2-7, reads DGGITQSPKYLFRKEGQNVTLSCEQNLNHDAMYWYRQDPGQGLRLIYYSQIVNDFQKGDIAEGYSVSREKKESFPLTVTSAQKNPTAFYLCASSIDQQSSYEQYFGPGTRLTVT.

The chain recombines TRBV21-1 with TRBJ1-3. TRBV21-1 is reported as a pseudogene. The CDR3 spans 14 residues. This CDR3 reads CASSTRHSGNTIYF. In DNA, the CDR3 is TGTGCCAGCAGCACCCGGCACTCTGGAAACACCATATATTTT.

This chain's CDR3 is CASSHRTSTDTQYF. The CDR3 region has the DNA TGTGCCAGCAGCCACCGGACTAGCACAGATACGCAGTATTTT. This chain joins TRBV28 and TRBJ2-3; tentatively, D is TRBD2 (5 bases). CDR3 length: 14 residues. V was trimmed by 6 bases and J by 0 bases, leaving 10 bases between them. The germline CDR1 and CDR2 sequences are MDHEN and SYDVKM. Looking up the rest from reference TRBV28 and TRBJ2-3 gives the full variable domain: DVKVTQSSRYLVKRTGEKVFLECVQDMDHENMFWYRQDPGLGLRLIYFSYDVKMKEKGDIPEGYSVSREKKERFSLILESASTNQTSMYLCASSHRTSTDTQYFGPGTRLTVL.

Only one count was recorded for this clone. The chain joins TRBV9 to TRBJ2-1, with D perhaps TRBD1 or TRBD2 (5 bases each). There are 15 residues in the CDR3. Germline CDR1 SGDLS, CDR2 YYNGEE. V was pared by 0 bases and J by 0 bases, with 7 bases between. The CDR3 bases are TGTGCCAGCAGCGTAGAGGGACGCTCCTACAATGAGCAGTTCTTC. The encoded protein is CASSVEGRSYNEQFF.

The rearrangement uses TRBV11-3 and TRBJ2-1; either TRBD1 or TRBD2 may fit D (5 bases each). Germline loops: CDR1 SGHNT, CDR2 YENEEA. Deletions cut 2 bases from V and 8 bases from J, with 10 bases between. This CDR3 has 13 residues. The CDR3 DNA sequence: TGTGCCAGCAGCTTATTGGGGCGGGATGAGCAGTTCTTC. This encodes CASSLLGRDEQFF.